The clone carrying this TCR beta chain was counted many times. The antigen is unknown. After constant-region reverse-primer amplification, full-length variable regions underwent semi-nested PCR with Nested Universal Primer A. TCRdb re-analysed the 5' RACE reads in MiXCR, keeping a single row per CDR3 protein. The data hold approximately 42,000 distinct CDR3 sequences, with roughly 29% observed a single time. Whole-study results and caveats: Larger-cohort validation covered only one TCR beta V-J rearrangement.

Germline CDR1 reads SGHRS; CDR2 reads YFSETQ. V lost 4 bases, J lost 7 bases, and 14 bases stayed unmatched. CDR3 length: 16 amino acids. CD4+CD45RO+CD25- cells were isolated as memory CD4+ T cells. This receptor was taken from a female donor with breast cancer. The chain has TRBV5-1 and TRBJ2-1; 7 bases align to TRBD1. Sequencing was performed on memory CD4+ T cells sorted from a lymph node. Specified subset: memory CD4+ T cells, CD4+CD45RO+CD25-. The CDR3 protein is CASSVTGQSPDNEQFF. The DNA of the CDR3 is TGCGCCAGCAGCGTTACGGGACAGAGTCCGGATAATGAGCAGTTCTTC. The variable domain in full, completed from reference TRBV5-1 and TRBJ2-1, reads KAGVTQTPRYLIKTRGQQVTLSCSPISGHRSVSWYQQTPGQGLQFLFEYFSETQRNKGNFPGRFSGRQFSNSRSEMNVSTLELGDSALYLCASSVTGQSPDNEQFFGPGTRLTVL.